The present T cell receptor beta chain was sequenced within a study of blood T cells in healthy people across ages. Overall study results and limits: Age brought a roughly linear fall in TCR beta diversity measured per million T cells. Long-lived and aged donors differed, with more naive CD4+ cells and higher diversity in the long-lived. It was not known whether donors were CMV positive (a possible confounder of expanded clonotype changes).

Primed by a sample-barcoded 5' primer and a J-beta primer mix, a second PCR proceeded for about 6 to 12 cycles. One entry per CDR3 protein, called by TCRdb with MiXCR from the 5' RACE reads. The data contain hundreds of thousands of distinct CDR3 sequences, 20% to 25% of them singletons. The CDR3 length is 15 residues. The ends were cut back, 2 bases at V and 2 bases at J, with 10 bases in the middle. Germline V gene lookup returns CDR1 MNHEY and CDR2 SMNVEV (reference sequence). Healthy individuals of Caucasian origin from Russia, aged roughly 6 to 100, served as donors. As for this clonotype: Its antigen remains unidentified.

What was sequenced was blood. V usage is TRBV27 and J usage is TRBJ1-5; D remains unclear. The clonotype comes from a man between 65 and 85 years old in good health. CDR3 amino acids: CASSLTPRGNQPQHF. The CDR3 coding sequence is TGTGCCAGCAGTTTAACCCCTCGGGGCAATCAGCCCCAGCATTTT.